This TCR beta chain was observed in a study of control samples from healthy donors and cancer patients. Germline V gene lookup returns CDR1 SNHLY and CDR2 FYNNEI. V shed 7 bases and J shed 2 bases, with 17 bases lying between them. The CDR3 totals 15 residues. Produced via immunoSEQ multiplex PCR; TCRdb's table is partial and in-frame only. The data show 150,000 to 200,000 clones, roughly 94% seen once. This TCR derives from a woman aged 40 to 50 in good health. The specimen sequenced was blood. The genes are TRBV2 and TRBJ1-1; maybe TRBD1 (6 bases). The CDR3 reads CASKGTKLSNTEAFF. CDR3 bases: TGTGCCAGCAAGGGGACAAAACTAAGTAACACTGAAGCTTTCTTT.